The 9 T cell receptor beta chains reported below all come from one sample, sequenced in a study of post-analysis software for immune sequencing data. Study outcomes and limitations: Patients used about 5 TRBV segments, including TRBV5-6, TRBV5-1 and TRBV20-1, more often than controls.

TCR beta cDNA libraries included unique molecular identifiers. Via MiXCR, TCRdb re-called the PCR reads, giving one row per CDR3 protein. The repertoire holds hundreds of thousands of distinct CDR3 sequences, with 30% as singletons. The antigens of these receptors remain unknown. Sequencing was carried out using blood. Receptors originate from a girl aged 10-17 years with multiple sclerosis.

There are a few counts of this clonotype. The V and J genes are TRBV12-3 or TRBV12-4 and TRBJ2-5, with a weak D call TRBD1 (5 bases). The tail of the sequence fits TRBJ2-7 better, so the J call may be wrong. The CDR3 is made up of 13 amino acids. CDR3 protein: CASSSTVTYEQYF. For the CDR3, the DNA is TGTGCCAGCAGCTCGACAGTCACCTACGAGCAGTACTTC.

This clonotype was observed a single time. DNA for the CDR3: TGTGCCAGCAGCTATCGCAGTGAGCAGTTCTTC. Encoded protein: CASSYRSEQFF. This chain connects TRBV14 to TRBJ2-1; D is unresolved. The CDR3 loop spans 11 amino acids. CDR1 and CDR2 from the germline V gene are SGHDN and FVKESK. Trimming cost V 5 bases and J 9 bases, with 8 bases left between them.

About this clonotype itself: One junction end does not reproduce the germline sequence, and a read error may be involved. The chain links TRBV5-1 to TRBJ2-1; maybe TRBD1 (6 bases). Germline CDR1 reads SGHRS; CDR2 reads YFSETQ. The CDR3 is made up of 14 amino acids. Written as DNA, the CDR3 is TGCGCCGGCAGCTTGGGCCAGGGGCCCAATGAGCAGTTCTTC. This translates into CAGSLGQGPNEQFF.

At least ten counts were recorded for this clonotype. This rearrangement joins TRBV29-1 to TRBJ2-1, with 7 positions matching TRBD1. Germline CDR1 is SQVTM and CDR2 is ANQGSEA. CDR3 length: 13 amino acids. V lost 7 bases to trimming and J lost 8 bases; unmatched junction nucleotides: 11. The CDR3 DNA is TGCAGCGCACGACAGGGCCTTCTGGATGAGCAGTTCTTC. Translation gives CSARQGLLDEQFF.

CDR3 sequence: CASSQDLATSGSYEQYF. In nucleotides, the CDR3 is TGCGCCAGCAGCCAAGATCTGGCGACTAGCGGCTCCTACGAGCAGTACTTC. This chain links TRBV4-3 with TRBJ2-7, with 9 bases matching TRBD2. The length of the CDR3 is 17 residues. J lost 0 bases, V lost 0 bases, and 6 bases had no gene match. In germline, CDR1 is LGHNA, CDR2 YSLEER.

To note about this clonotype: A much more abundant neighbour one base away suggests this may be a read error. The V gene is TRBV29-1, the J gene TRBJ2-3; 10 nucleotides agree with TRBD2. Germline-derived CDR1 and CDR2 are SQVTM and ANQGSEA. The CDR3 spans 16 residues. Unmatched junction bases numbered 11, after V lost 4 bases and J lost 4 bases. The CDR3: CSVVASGSEGADTQYF. Here the CDR3 DNA reads TGCAGCGTTGTGGCTAGCGGGAGTGAGGGCGCAGATACGCAGTATTTT.

To note about this clonotype: The CDR3 ends on some other residue instead of the conserved phenylalanine or tryptophan, so this is likely a read error. The chain employs TRBV12-3 or TRBV12-4 and TRBJ2-5; no clear D. The CDR3 consists of 12 residues. The V and J ends lost 6 bases and 4 bases respectively, with 9 bases between them. CDR3 in DNA: TGTGCCAGCAGACCCGGCGGAGAGACCCAGTACTGC. Translation gives CASRPGGETQYC.

Only a few counts were recorded for this clonotype. The V gene is TRBV20-1, the J gene TRBJ1-1; 7 bases align to TRBD1. The CDR3 totals 11 residues. Trimming took 5 bases from V and 6 from J; bases not matched to a gene: 3. Germline assignment: CDR1 DFQATT and CDR2 SNEGSKA (reference sequence). The CDR3 loop reads CSAQGDPEAFF. The CDR3 bases are TGCAGTGCTCAGGGGGATCCTGAAGCTTTCTTT.

This clonotype occurred a few times. The CDR3 reads CSAPKAGGSSYNEQFF. CDR3 in DNA: TGCAGTGCACCCAAGGCGGGGGGGAGCTCCTACAATGAGCAGTTCTTC. The rearrangement links TRBV20-1 to TRBJ2-1, with 9 bases fitting TRBD2. CDR1 DFQATT and CDR2 SNEGSKA come from the germline V gene (reference sequence). The CDR3 runs to 16 residues. J gave up 0 bases and V 6 bases, and 9 bases lay outside the gene matches.